This T cell receptor beta chain comes out of a study of early T cells in non-severe SARS-CoV-2 infection (dated by TCRdb to about 2021). Broadly, across the study: Bulk RNA from unsorted whole blood was used for TCR sequencing, so alpha and beta chains could not be paired. Broad study findings and their caveats: Matching against VDJdb was skewed toward anti-spike CD8 responses, likely underestimated virus-specific expansions, and missed private and CD4 specificities.

This clonotype has ten or more counts. Its antigen target is currently unknown. No base qualities exist here, and no much larger clone lies one base off it. The germline V end is reduced by 4 bases and the J end by 2 bases; junction bases left unmatched: 7. Reading the germline V gene gives CDR1 SQVTM and CDR2 ANQGSEA. Taken from cysteine to phenylalanine, the CDR3 has 14 residues. Only the CDR3 region is kept as DNA, spanning 42 bases read in frame from base 1. The study was a case-control design nested within a healthcare worker cohort in London, UK, with weekly nasopharyngeal swab PCR tests and blood sampling. Healthcare workers were recruited during the week of the UK lockdown, between 23 and 31 March 2020, and followed weekly for up to roughly 16 weeks. Library preparation was by 5' RACE. TCRdb records NextSeq 500 as the sequencer. Unique molecular identifiers were attached to individual cDNA molecules in the TCR library protocol so that sequencing error and PCR bias could be corrected. Both TCR alpha and beta chains were sequenced, and tight co-correlation was observed between alpha and beta sequence abundances in each sample. Under the source paper's analysis protocol: V gene, J gene and CDR3 annotation of TCR sequences was performed with Decombinator V4. TCRs were defined as expanded if a significant change between any two time points was detected under a Poisson model with p below 0.0001. TCR abundances were normalised to the total number of TCRs sequenced per sample and were expressed as counts per million. TRAV1-2 paired with TRAJ12, TRAJ20 or TRAJ33 defined MAIT TCRs, while TRAV10 paired with TRAJ18 defined iNKT TCRs. VDJdb, accessed 1 November 2021, was searched for CMV, EBV and SARS-CoV-2 annotated TCRs, excluding TCRs annotated for multiple antigens. TCRdb cleaned the public reads at Q25 with fastp, built clones with MiXCR and kept in-frame beta chains. One record per CDR3 amino acid sequence lists the most common genes and DNA. The V and J calls shown here were made by TCRdb, not taken from the authors' results. The sample table holds 70,000 to 95,000 distinct CDR3 sequences, of which roughly a sixth were seen once. The ten largest clones add up to less than 3.5% of the sample.

The rearranged segments are TRBV29-1 and TRBJ2-7; 8 central nucleotides agree with TRBD2. Material: whole blood. This receptor was identified in an adult who was a healthcare worker with PCR-confirmed SARS-CoV-2 infection or an uninfected control (not recorded which). CDR3 reads: CSVVAGRGAYEQYF. The sequenced DNA: TGCAGCGTTGTGGCCGGGAGGGGGGCCTACGAGCAGTACTTC.